This T cell receptor (beta chain) was obtained from a study of OX40 agonist ivuxolimab in advanced cancers. At the level of the study: Dose-escalation patients suffered from hepatocellular carcinoma, melanoma, renal cell or head and neck cancer. Three patients responded partially, comprising one with hepatocellular carcinoma and two with cutaneous melanoma.

Turning to this clone: The target antigen is unknown.

Profiled with immunoSEQ multiplex PCR; TCRdb holds only in-frame clones, not every one. The data hold 55,000 to 70,000 clones, with 86% observed a single time. Whole-study findings and limits: In CD8+ T cells, expanded clones were on average more numerous than in CD4+. Dose levels from 0.1 to 3.0 mg/kg saw CD4+ and CD8+ blood T cells expand clonally by week 6.

This material consisted of CD4+ or CD8+ T cells sorted from blood, taken in a trial of the OX40 agonist ivuxolimab. This TCR was recovered from an adult with an advanced solid tumor such as melanoma, head and neck, liver or kidney cancer.

The CDR3 coding sequence is TGTGCCAGCAGTGACCGAACAGGGGGCGATCGATCTGAAAAACTGTTTTTT. This translates into CASSDRTGGDRSEKLFF. The chain links TRBV6-1 to TRBJ1-4; 9 bases fit TRBD1. In germline, CDR1 is MNHNS, CDR2 SASEGT. The trim removed 3 bases at V and 7 bases at J, leaving 12 bases unmatched. This CDR3 region has 17 residues.